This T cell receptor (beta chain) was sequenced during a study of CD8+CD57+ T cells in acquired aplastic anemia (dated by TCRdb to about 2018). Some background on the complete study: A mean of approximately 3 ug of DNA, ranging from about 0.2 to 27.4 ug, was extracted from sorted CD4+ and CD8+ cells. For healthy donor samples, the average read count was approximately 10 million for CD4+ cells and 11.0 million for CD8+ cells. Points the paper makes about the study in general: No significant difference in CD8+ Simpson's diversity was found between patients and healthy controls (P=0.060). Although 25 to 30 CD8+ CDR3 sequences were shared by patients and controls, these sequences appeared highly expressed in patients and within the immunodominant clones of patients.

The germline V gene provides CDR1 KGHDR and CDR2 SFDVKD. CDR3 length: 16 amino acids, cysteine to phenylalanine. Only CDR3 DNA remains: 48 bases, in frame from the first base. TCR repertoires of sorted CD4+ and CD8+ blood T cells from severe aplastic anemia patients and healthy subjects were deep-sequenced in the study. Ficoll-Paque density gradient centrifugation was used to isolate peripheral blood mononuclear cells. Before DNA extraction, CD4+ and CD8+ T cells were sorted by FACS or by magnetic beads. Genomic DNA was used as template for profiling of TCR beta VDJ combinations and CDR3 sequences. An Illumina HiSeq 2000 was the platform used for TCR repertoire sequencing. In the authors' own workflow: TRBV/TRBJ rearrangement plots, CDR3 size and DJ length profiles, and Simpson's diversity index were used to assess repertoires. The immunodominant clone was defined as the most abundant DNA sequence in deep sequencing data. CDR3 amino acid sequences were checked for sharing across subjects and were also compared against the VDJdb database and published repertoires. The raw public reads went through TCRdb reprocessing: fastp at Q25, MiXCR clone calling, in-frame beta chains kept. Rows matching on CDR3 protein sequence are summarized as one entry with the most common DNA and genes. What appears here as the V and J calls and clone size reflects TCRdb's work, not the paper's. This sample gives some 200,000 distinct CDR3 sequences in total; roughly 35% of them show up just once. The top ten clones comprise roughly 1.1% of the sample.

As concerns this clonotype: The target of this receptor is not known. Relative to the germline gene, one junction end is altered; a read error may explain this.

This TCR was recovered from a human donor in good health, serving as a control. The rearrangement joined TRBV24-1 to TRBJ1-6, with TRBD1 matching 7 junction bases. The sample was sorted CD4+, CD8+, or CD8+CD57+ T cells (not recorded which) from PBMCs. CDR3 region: CATSDETGMYNSPLHF. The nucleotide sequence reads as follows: TGCGCCACCAGTGATGAGACAGGGATGTATAATTCACCCCTCCACTTT.